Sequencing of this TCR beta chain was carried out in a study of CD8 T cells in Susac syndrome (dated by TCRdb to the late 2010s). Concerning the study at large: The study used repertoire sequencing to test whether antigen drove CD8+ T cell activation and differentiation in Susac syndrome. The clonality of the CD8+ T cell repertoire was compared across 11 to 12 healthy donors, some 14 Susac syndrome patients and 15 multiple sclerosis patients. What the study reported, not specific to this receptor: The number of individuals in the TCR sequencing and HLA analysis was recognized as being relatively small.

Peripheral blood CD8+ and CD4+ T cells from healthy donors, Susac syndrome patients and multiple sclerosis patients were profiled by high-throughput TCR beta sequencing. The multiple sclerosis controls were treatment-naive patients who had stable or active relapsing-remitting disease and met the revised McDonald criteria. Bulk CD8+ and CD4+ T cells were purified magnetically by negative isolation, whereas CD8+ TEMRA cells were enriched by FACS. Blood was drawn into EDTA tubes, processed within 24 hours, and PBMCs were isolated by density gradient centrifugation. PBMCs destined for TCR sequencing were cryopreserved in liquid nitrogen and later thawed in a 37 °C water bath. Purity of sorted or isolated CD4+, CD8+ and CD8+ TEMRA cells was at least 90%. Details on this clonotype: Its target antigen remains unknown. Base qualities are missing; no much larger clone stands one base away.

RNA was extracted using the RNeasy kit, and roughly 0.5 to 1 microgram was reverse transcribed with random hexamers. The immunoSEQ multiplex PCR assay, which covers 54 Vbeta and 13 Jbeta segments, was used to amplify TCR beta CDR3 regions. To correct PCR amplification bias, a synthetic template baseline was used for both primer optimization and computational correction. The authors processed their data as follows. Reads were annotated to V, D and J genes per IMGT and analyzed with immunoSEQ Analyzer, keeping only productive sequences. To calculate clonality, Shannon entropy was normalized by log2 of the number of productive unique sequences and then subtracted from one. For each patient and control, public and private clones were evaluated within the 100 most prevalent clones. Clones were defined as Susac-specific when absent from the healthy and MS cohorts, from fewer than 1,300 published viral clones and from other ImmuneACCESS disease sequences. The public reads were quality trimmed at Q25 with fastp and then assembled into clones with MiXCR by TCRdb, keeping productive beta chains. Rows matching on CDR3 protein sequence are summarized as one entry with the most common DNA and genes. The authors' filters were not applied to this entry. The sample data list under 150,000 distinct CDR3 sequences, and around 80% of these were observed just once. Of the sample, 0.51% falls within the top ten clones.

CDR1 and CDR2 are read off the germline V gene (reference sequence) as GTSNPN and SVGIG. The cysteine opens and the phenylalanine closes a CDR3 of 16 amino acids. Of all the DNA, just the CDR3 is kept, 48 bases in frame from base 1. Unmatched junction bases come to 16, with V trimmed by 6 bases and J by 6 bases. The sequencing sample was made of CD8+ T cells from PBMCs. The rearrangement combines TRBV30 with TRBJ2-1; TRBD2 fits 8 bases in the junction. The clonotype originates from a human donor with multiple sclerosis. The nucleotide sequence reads TGTGCCTGCTCGCCGGGAGGGCCCCGGGTTGGCAATGAGCAGTTCTTC. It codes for CACSPGGPRVGNEQFF.